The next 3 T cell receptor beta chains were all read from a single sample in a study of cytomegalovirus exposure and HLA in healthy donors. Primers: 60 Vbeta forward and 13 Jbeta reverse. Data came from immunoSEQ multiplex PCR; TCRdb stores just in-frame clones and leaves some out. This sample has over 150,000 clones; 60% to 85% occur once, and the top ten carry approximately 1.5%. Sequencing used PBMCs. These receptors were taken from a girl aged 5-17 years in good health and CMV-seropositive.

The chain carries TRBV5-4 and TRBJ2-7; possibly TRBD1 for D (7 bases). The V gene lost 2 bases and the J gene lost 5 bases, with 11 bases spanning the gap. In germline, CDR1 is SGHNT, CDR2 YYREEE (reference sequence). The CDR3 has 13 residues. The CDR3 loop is CASSFRGAHEQYF. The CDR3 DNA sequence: TGTGCCAGCAGCTTCAGGGGGGCCCACGAGCAGTACTTC.

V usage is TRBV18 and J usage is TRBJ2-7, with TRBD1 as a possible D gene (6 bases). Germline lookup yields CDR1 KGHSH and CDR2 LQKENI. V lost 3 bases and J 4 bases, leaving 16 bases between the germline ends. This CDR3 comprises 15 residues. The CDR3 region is CASSPRDTRSYEQYF. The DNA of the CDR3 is TGTGCCAGCTCACCCCGGGACACCAGATCATACGAGCAGTACTTC.

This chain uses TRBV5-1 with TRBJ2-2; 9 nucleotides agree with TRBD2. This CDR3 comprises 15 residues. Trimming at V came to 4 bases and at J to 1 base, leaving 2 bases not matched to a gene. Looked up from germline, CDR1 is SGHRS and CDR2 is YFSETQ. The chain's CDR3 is CASSQRGENTGELFF. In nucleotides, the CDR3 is TGCGCCAGCAGCCAGCGGGGGGAGAACACCGGGGAGCTGTTTTTT.